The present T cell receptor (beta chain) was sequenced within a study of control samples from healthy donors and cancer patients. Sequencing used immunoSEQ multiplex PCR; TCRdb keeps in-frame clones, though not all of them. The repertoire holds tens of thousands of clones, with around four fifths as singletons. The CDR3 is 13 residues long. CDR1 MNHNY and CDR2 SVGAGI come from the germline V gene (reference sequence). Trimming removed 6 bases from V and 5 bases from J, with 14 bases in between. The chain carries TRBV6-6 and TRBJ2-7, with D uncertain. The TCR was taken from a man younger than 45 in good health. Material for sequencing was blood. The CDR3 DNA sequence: TGTGCCAGCAGCAGTCGCGGCAACAACGAGCAGTACTTC. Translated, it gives CASSSRGNNEQYF.